This is a list of T cell receptor beta chains from one sample in a study of cytomegalovirus exposure and HLA in healthy donors. Only in-frame clones appear in the TCRdb table, and some are missing; sequencing was by immunoSEQ multiplex PCR. This sample has about 160,000 clones, with around 72% found just once. The specimen was PBMCs. All receptors come from a middle-aged man in good health and CMV-seropositive. The CDR3 runs from the conserved cysteine through the conserved F or W. D genes are given only for firm matches. Size is stated for part of the rows, as once, few or many counts, or as a class when the clone is expanded.

few TRBD1 TRBV12-5 CASGPGQGPDTQYF
NA NA TRBV5-1 CASSLRTGQGGAGANVLTF
NA NA TRBV15 CATSGRSGNSYEQYF
NA TRBD1 TRBV10-2 CASSLGQGLTSPGYTF
NA NA TRBV6-5 CASSDRYSYEQYF
NA NA TRBV7-2 CASSLFSRRGPTGPQHF
NA TRBD2 TRBV5-1 CASSLGAGGPTDTQYF
few TRBD2 TRBV9 CASSVAPGGSHEQYF
NA NA TRBV30 CAWSATWGVRDGYTF
NA TRBD1 TRBV2 CASHEQGLPTDTQYF
NA TRBD1 TRBV7-9 CASSLAGGQETYEQYF
NA TRBD1 TRBV6-6 CASSSPGQNNEQFF
NA TRBD1 TRBV5-7 CASSTDRGITNEKLFF
NA NA TRBV6-5 CASSYVGGRTGELFF
NA NA TRBV5-4 CASSLESGATQYF
NA NA TRBV7-2 CASTLSSYNEQFF
NA NA TRBV6-5 CASSRPGVNTEAFF
few TRBD1 TRBV7-7 CASSPWTGRNTEAFF
NA TRBD1 TRBV25-1 CASSDPDRGHEQYF
once NA TRBV4-1 CASSPGPGDSADTQYF